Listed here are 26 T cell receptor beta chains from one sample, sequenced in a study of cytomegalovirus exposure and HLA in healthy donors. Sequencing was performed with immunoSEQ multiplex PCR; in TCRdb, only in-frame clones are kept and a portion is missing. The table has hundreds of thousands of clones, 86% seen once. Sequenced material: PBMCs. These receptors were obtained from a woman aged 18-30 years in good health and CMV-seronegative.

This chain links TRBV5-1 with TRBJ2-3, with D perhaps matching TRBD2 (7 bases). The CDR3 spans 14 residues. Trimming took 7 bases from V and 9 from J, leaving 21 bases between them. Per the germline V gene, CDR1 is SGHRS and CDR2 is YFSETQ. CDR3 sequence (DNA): TGCGCCAGCTTTCCCGGGGCGGGGGCCGGGACGCAGTATTTT. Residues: CASFPGAGAGTQYF.

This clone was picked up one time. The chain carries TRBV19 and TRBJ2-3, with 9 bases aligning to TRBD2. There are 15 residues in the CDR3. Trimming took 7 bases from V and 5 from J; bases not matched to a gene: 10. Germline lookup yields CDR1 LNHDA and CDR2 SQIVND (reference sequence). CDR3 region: CASTPSGAWGDTQYF. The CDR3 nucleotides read TGTGCCAGTACCCCTAGCGGGGCTTGGGGAGATACGCAGTATTTT.

The CDR3 nucleotides read TGTGCCAGCAGTTCCAGGACTACCTCCGTCGGCGAGCAGTACTTC. Translating it yields CASSSRTTSVGEQYF. The chain joins TRBV27 to TRBJ2-7; weak D call: TRBD2 (6 bases). Trimming took 4 bases from V and 6 from J, leaving 19 bases between them. CDR1 MNHEY and CDR2 SMNVEV come from the germline V gene (reference sequence). The CDR3 is made up of 15 amino acids.

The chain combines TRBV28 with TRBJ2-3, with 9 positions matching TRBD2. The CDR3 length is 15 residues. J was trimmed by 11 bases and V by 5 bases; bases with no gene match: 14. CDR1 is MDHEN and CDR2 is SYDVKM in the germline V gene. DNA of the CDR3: TGTGCCAGCAGTCTTAGCGGGAGTGGCCCTGGGGGGCAGTATTTT. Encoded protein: CASSLSGSGPGGQYF.

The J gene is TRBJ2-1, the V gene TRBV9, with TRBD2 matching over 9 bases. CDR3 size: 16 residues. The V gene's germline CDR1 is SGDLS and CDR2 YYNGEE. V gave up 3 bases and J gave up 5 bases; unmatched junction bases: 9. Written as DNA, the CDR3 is TGTGCCAGCAGCGCGATGGGTCTAGCGGGAAACAATGAGCAGTTCTTC. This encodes CASSAMGLAGNNEQFF.

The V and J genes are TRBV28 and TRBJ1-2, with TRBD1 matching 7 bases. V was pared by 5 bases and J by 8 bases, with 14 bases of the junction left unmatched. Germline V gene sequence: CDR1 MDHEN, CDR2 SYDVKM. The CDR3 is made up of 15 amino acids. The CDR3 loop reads CASSQSTGKAGGYTF. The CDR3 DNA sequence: TGTGCCAGCAGTCAGTCGACAGGGAAGGCGGGCGGCTACACCTTC.

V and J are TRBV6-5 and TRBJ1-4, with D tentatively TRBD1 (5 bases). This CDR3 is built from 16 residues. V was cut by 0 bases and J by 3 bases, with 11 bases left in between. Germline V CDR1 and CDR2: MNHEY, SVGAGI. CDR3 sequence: CASSYSATVANEKLFF. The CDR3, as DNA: TGTGCCAGCAGTTACTCCGCGACAGTGGCTAATGAAAAACTGTTTTTT.

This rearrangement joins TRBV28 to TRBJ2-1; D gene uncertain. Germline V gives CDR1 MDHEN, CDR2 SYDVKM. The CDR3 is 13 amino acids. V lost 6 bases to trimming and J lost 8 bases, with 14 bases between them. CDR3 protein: CASSPVSPDEQFF. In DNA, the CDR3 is TGTGCCAGCAGCCCCGTGTCCCCCGATGAGCAGTTCTTC.

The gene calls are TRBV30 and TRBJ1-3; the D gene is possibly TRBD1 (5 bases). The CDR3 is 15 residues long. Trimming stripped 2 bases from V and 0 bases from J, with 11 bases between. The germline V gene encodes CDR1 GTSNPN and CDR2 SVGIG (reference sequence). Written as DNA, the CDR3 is TGTGCCTGGAGTCGGTCGGGGGACTCTGGAAACACCATATATTTT. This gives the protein CAWSRSGDSGNTIYF.

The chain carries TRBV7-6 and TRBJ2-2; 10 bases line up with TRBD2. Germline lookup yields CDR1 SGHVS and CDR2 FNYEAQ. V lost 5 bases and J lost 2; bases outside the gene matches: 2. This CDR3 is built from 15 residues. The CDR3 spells CASSASGSNTGELFF. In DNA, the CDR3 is TGTGCCAGCAGCGCTAGCGGGAGTAACACCGGGGAGCTGTTTTTT.

This chain's CDR3 is CASSLAVWTEETEAFF. CDR3 DNA sequence: TGCGCCAGCAGCTTGGCGGTGTGGACGGAGGAGACTGAAGCTTTCTTT. The rearrangement uses TRBV5-1 and TRBJ1-1; D remains ambiguous. Germline V gives CDR1 SGHRS, CDR2 YFSETQ. Trimming took off 0 bases at V and 5 bases at J, with 17 bases between the two ends. CDR3 length: 16 residues.

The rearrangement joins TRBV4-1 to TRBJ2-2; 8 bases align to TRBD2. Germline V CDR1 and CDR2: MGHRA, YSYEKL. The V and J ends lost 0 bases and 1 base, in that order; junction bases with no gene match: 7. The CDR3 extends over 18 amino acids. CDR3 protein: CASSQDGVAGRNTGELFF. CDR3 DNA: TGCGCCAGCAGCCAAGATGGGGTAGCGGGGAGGAACACCGGGGAGCTGTTTTTT.

CDR3 nucleotides: TGCGCCAGCAGCCAGCTCCGGGGGGCTTATGAAAAACTGTTTTTT. It specifies CASSQLRGAYEKLFF. The chain combines TRBV4-1 with TRBJ1-4; TRBD1 is a possible D gene (6 bases). The ends were cut back, 3 bases at V and 6 bases at J, with 14 bases in the middle. Per the germline V gene, CDR1 is MGHRA and CDR2 is YSYEKL. This CDR3 is built from 15 residues.

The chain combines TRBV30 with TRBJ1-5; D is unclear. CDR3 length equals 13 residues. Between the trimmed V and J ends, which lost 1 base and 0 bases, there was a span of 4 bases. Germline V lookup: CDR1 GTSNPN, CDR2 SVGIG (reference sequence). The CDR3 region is CAWSDNSNQPQHF. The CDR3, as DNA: TGTGCCTGGAGTGATAATAGCAATCAGCCCCAGCATTTT.

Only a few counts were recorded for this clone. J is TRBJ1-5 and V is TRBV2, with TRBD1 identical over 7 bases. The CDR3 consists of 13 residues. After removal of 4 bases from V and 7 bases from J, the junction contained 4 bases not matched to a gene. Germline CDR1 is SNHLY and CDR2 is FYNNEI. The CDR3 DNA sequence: TGTGCCAGCAGTGGACAGGGAGGCCAGCCCCAGCATTTT. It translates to CASSGQGGQPQHF.

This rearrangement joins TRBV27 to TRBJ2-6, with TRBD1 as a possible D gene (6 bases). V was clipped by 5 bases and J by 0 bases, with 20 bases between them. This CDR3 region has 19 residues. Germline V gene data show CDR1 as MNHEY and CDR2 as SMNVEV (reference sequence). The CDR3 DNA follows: TGTGCCAGCAGTAACAGGGAATTAGGGACCAACTCTGGGGCCAACGTCCTGACTTTC. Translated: CASSNRELGTNSGANVLTF.

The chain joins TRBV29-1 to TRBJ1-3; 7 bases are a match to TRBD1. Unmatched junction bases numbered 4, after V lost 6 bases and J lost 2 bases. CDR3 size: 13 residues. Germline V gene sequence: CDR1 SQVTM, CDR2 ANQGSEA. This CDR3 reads CSVLQGPGNTIYF. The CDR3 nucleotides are TGCAGCGTCTTACAGGGGCCTGGAAACACCATATATTTT.

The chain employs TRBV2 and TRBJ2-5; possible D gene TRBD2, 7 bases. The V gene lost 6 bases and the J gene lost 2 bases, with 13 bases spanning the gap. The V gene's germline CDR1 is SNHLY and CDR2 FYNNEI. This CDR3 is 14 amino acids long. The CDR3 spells CASSDRGGQETQYF. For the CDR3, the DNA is TGTGCCAGCAGCGATAGGGGGGGGCAAGAGACCCAGTACTTC.

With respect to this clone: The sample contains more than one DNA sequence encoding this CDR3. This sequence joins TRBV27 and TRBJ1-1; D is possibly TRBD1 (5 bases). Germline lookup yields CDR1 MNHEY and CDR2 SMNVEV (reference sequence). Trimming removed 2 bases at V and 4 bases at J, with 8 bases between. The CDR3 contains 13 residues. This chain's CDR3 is CASSLRGSTEAFF. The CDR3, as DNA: TGTGCCAGCAGTTTAAGGGGTAGCACTGAAGCTTTCTTT.

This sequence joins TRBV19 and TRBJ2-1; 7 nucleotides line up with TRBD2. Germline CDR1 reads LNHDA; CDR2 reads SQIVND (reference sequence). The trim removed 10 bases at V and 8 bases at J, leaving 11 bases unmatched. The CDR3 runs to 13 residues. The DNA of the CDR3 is TGTGCCATAGGGGAGGGTAGTGTCCATGAGCAGTTCTTC. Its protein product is CAIGEGSVHEQFF.

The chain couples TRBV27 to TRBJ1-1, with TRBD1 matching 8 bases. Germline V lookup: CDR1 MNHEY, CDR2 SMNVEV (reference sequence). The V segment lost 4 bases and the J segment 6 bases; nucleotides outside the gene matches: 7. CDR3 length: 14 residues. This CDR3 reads CASSSDRELPEAFF. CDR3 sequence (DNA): TGTGCCAGCAGTTCGGACAGGGAGCTCCCTGAAGCTTTCTTT.

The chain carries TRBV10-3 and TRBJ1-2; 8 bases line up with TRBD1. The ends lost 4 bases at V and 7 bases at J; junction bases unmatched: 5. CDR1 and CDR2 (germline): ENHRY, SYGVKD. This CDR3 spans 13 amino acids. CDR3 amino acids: CAISASDRGGYTF. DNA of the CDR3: TGTGCCATCAGTGCCTCCGACAGGGGTGGCTACACCTTC.

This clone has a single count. This CDR3 reads CASSLYPQGFHLNEQFF. CDR3 nucleotides: TGTGCCAGCTCCCTCTATCCCCAGGGTTTCCATCTTAATGAGCAGTTCTTC. The gene calls are TRBV27 and TRBJ2-1; TRBD1 is a possible D gene (5 bases). From germline, CDR1 is MNHEY and CDR2 SMNVEV (reference sequence). The CDR3 spans 17 residues. Trimming stripped 8 bases from V and 7 bases from J, with 27 bases between.

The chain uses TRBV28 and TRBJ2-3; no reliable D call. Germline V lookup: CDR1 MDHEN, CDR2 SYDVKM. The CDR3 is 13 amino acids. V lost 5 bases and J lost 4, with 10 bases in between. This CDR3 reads CASSLPRADTQYF. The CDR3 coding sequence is TGTGCCAGCAGTCTCCCGAGAGCAGATACGCAGTATTTT.

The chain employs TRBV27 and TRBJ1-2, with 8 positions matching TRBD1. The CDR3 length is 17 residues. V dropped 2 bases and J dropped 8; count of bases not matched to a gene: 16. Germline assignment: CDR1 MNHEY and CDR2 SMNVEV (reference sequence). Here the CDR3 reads CASSLRAPAGGAYGYTF. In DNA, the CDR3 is TGTGCCAGCAGTTTAAGGGCCCCGGCAGGGGGCGCATACGGCTACACCTTC.

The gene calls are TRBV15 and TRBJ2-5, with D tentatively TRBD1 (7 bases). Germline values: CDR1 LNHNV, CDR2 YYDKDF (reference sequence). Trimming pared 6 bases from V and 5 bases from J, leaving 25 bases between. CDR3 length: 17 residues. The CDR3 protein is CATRGGQGGAEGETQYF. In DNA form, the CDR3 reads TGTGCCACCAGAGGGGGGCAGGGGGGAGCGGAGGGGGAGACCCAGTACTTC. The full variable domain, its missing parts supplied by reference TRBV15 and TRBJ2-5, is DAMVIQNPRYQVTQFGKPVTLSCSQTLNHNVMYWYQQKSSQAPKLLFHYYDKDFNNEADTPDNFQSRRPNTSFCFLDIRSPGLGDTAMYLCATRGGQGGAEGETQYFGPGTRLLVL.